These 25 T cell receptor beta chains originate from one sample sequenced in a study of molecular identifiers for immune sequencing clone quantification. From the PCR reads, TCRdb called clonotypes with MiXCR, one entry per CDR3 protein. The table has a few hundred thousand distinct CDR3 sequences, roughly 23% seen once. The source material was naive CD8+ T cells from blood, with Jurkat cell RNA spiked in. Sample subset: FACS-sorted CD8+CD4-CCR7+CD45RA+ naive T cells. These receptor sequences come from a human donor in good health. Some libraries in this study had Jurkat cell RNA spiked in.

This clonotype was counted ten times or more. The chain recombines TRBV23-1 with TRBJ1-5; no firm D call. TRBV23-1 is an ORF for which the function is uncertain. The V gene lost 6 bases and the J gene lost 3 bases, with 6 bases spanning the gap. This CDR3 spans 12 amino acids. Here the CDR3 DNA reads TGCGCCAGCAGAAGGAACAATCAGCCCCAGCATTTT. It encodes CASRRNNQPQHF.

This clonotype was seen ten or more times. At one of its ends the junction is not consistent with the germline gene, which may arise from a read error. This chain uses TRBV20-1 with TRBJ2-7, with 7 nucleotides matching TRBD2. The CDR3 is made up of 11 amino acids. From germline, CDR1 is DFQATT and CDR2 SNEGSKA (reference sequence). This CDR3 reads CSARAGYEQYF. The CDR3, as DNA: TGCAGTGCCAGAGCGGGGTACGAGCAGTACTTC.

This clonotype was seen a few times. This chain uses TRBV5-6 with TRBJ1-6; perhaps TRBD1 as D (5 bases). CDR1 is SGHDT and CDR2 is YYEEEE in the germline V gene. The CDR3 runs 19 residues. The V end lost 0 bases, the J end lost 1 base, and 17 bases lay between the germline ends. The CDR3 region is CASSLGGPTLVSYNSPLHF. The CDR3 DNA reads as TGTGCCAGCAGCTTGGGGGGCCCGACCCTTGTGTCCTATAATTCACCCCTCCACTTT.

In this sample, this clonotype turned up a few times. The rearrangement links TRBV30 to TRBJ2-3; no clear D. V shed 6 bases and J shed 0 bases, with 19 bases lying between them. CDR1 is GTSNPN, CDR2 SVGIG, per germline (reference sequence). This CDR3 comprises 16 residues. The CDR3 loop reads CACDLGVRGSTDTQYF. CDR3 nucleotide sequence: TGTGCCTGCGATTTGGGTGTCCGAGGTAGCACAGATACGCAGTATTTT. Variable domain in full (rest from reference TRBV30 and TRBJ2-3): SQTIHQWPATLVQPVGSPLSLECTVEGTSNPNLYWYRQAAGRGLQLLFYSVGIGQISSEVPQNLSASRPQDRQFILSSKKLLLSDSGFYLCACDLGVRGSTDTQYFGPGTRLTVL.

This chain connects TRBV2 to TRBJ1-2; no firm D call. The CDR3 extends over 14 amino acids. Trimming removed 3 bases from V and 1 base from J, with 9 bases in between. Germline values: CDR1 SNHLY, CDR2 FYNNEI. The CDR3 loop is CASSDGLYNYGYTF. For the CDR3, the DNA is TGTGCCAGCAGTGATGGATTATATAACTATGGCTACACCTTC.

Remarks on this clonotype: A much larger clone is a single base away; this may be a read error. This CDR3 is CASSPRPWQLSYEQYF. The CDR3 DNA reads TGTGCCAGCAGCCCCAGACCGTGGCAGCTCTCCTACGAGCAGTACTTC. The rearrangement joins TRBV7-2 to TRBJ2-7, with no clear D. The CDR3 is 16 residues long. From germline, CDR1 is SGHTA and CDR2 FQGNSA. V lost 5 bases and J lost 0, with 17 bases in between.

Regarding this clonotype: A much bigger clone sits one base away, suggesting this may be a read error. The rearrangement links TRBV29-1 to TRBJ2-1, with D possibly matching TRBD1 (6 bases). Looked up from germline, CDR1 is SQVTM and CDR2 is ANQGSEA. This CDR3 is 13 amino acids long. In DNA, the CDR3 is TGCAGCTCGGATAGGGGGTCCTACAATGAGCGGTTCTTC. It encodes CSSDRGSYNERFF.

In regard to this clonotype: Being one base from a much bigger clone, this may be a read error. J is TRBJ2-7 and V is TRBV20-1, with D perhaps being TRBD1 or TRBD2 (5 bases each). CDR1 is DFQATT and CDR2 is SNEGSKA in the germline V gene (reference sequence). V lost 0 bases and J lost 3, with 15 bases in between. The CDR3 contains 15 residues. The CDR3 spells CSARDSWGRFYEQYF. The CDR3 bases are TGCAGTGCTAGAGATTCGTGGGGACGATTCTACGAGCAGTACTTC.

This clonotype turned up a few times. The rearrangement uses TRBV13 and TRBJ2-7, with D hard to call. CDR3 length: 16 amino acids. Germline-derived CDR1 and CDR2 are PRHDT and FYEKMQ (reference sequence). V dropped 1 base and J dropped 4 bases, with 17 bases sitting between them. Written as DNA, the CDR3 is TGTGCCAGCAGCTTAGCGAACATTGGGCTTTCTTACGAGCAGTACTTC. Its translation: CASSLANIGLSYEQYF. The full variable domain, with the rest looked up from reference TRBV13 and TRBJ2-7, is AAGVIQSPRHLIKEKRETATLKCYPIPRHDTVYWYQQGPGQDPQFLISFYEKMQSDKGSIPDRFSAQQFSDYHSELNMSSLELGDSALYFCASSLANIGLSYEQYFGPGTRLTVT.

Note on this clonotype: Relative to the germline gene, one junction end is altered; a read error may explain this. The CDR3 coding sequence is TGTGCCAGCAGCTTCCCAGGCATTAACTATGGCTACGCCTTC. Its translation is CASSFPGINYGYAF. The V call is TRBV5-6, the J call TRBJ1-2; D is undetermined. CDR1 is SGHDT, CDR2 YYEEEE, per germline. The CDR3 extends over 14 amino acids.

On this clonotype itself: A junction boundary mismatches the germline segment, possibly from a read error. V gene TRBV7-9 combines with J gene TRBJ2-6, with D tentatively TRBD1 (5 bases). In germline, CDR1 is SEHNR, CDR2 FQNEAQ (reference sequence). The CDR3 loop spans 17 amino acids. As DNA, the CDR3 is TGTGCCAGCAGCCCCGTAAGGGGCAACTCTGGGACCAACGTCCTGACTTTC. Protein sequence: CASSPVRGNSGTNVLTF.

This clonotype was found many times. J is TRBJ1-5 and V is TRBV28; the match to TRBD1 covers 7 bases. CDR3 length: 16 amino acids. The germline gives CDR1 MDHEN, CDR2 SYDVKM. V was pared by 2 bases and J by 1 base, with 5 bases of the junction left unmatched. CDR3 sequence reads: CASSLRGGGSNQPQHF. CDR3 nucleotide sequence: TGTGCCAGCAGTTTACGAGGGGGCGGGAGCAATCAGCCCCAGCATTTT.

This clonotype was recorded at least ten times. The chain uses TRBV14 and TRBJ1-1, with a tentative D call TRBD1 (6 bases). CDR3 length: 14 amino acids. Germline V gene data show CDR1 as SGHDN and CDR2 as FVKESK. V was trimmed by 3 bases and J by 4 bases, leaving 12 bases between them. CDR3 bases: TGTGCCAGCAGCCACTACCAGGGGACCACTGAAGCTTTCTTT. Its translation is CASSHYQGTTEAFF.

The V call is TRBV28, the J call TRBJ1-3; 7 nucleotides agree with TRBD1. V lost 7 bases to trimming and J lost 0 bases; unmatched junction nucleotides: 12. Germline V gives CDR1 MDHEN, CDR2 SYDVKM. This CDR3 has 17 residues. The CDR3 sequence is CASNPSRGPFSGNTIYF. The CDR3, as DNA: TGTGCCAGCAACCCCTCAAGGGGGCCCTTCTCTGGAAACACCATATATTTT. The variable domain in full, with the rest retrieved from reference TRBV28 and TRBJ1-3, is DVKVTQSSRYLVKRTGEKVFLECVQDMDHENMFWYRQDPGLGLRLIYFSYDVKMKEKGDIPEGYSVSREKKERFSLILESASTNQTSMYLCASNPSRGPFSGNTIYFGEGSWLTVV.

This clonotype was seen at least ten times. The J gene is TRBJ2-5, the V gene TRBV6-6; D is perhaps TRBD1 or TRBD2 (5 bases each). V was cut by 8 bases and J by 11 bases, with 18 bases left in between. The CDR3 sequence is 12 residues long. From germline, CDR1 is MNHNY and CDR2 SVGAGI (reference sequence). This CDR3 is CASSRGRDEQYF. In DNA, the CDR3 is TGTGCCAGCTCTCGTGGCCGGGACGAACAGTACTTC.

This clonotype was counted only a few times. This chain connects TRBV4-3 to TRBJ2-7, with TRBD2 identical over 7 bases. The trim removed 1 base at V and 2 bases at J, leaving 5 bases unmatched. The CDR3 is 15 residues long. Germline values: CDR1 LGHNA, CDR2 YSLEER. The CDR3 region has the DNA TGCGCCAGCAGCCAAGGGACTAGTTCAACCTACGAGCAGTACTTC. The encoded protein is CASSQGTSSTYEQYF.

About this clonotype itself: At one boundary the junction diverges from the germline segment, which might be a read error. The V gene is TRBV6-5, the J gene TRBJ1-1; D is unclear. CDR1 and CDR2 from the germline V gene are MNHEY and SVGAGI. CDR3 length: 15 amino acids. The CDR3 region is CASSPTGFGNTEASF. In nucleotides, the CDR3 is TGTGCCAGCAGTCCGACGGGGTTCGGGAACACTGAAGCTTCCTTT.

This clonotype has just a few counts. The chain carries TRBV21-1 and TRBJ1-2; the table's D call TRBD1 went unverified against the DNA. TRBV21-1 is a known pseudogene. The CDR3 covers 20 residues. The CDR3 region is CASSRQEPGPDLKANYGYTF. CDR3 nucleotides: TGTGCCAGCAGCCGACAGGAGCCCGGACCGGACCTAAAAGCTAACTATGGCTACACCTTC.

This chain uses TRBV19 with TRBJ2-2, with D perhaps TRBD2 (5 bases). Trimming pared 2 bases from V and 0 bases from J, leaving 19 bases between. CDR3 length equals 19 residues. CDR1 and CDR2 (germline): LNHDA, SQIVND (reference sequence). This chain's CDR3 is CASSIRVIGSRSNTGELFF. As DNA, the CDR3 is TGTGCCAGTAGTATAAGGGTCATAGGGAGCAGATCGAACACCGGGGAGCTGTTTTTT.

Worth noting for this clonotype: Just one base apart from a much larger clone, this may be a read error. The chain recombines TRBV7-6 with TRBJ2-5; 11 bases line up with TRBD2. V was clipped by 2 bases and J by 0 bases; unmatched bases: 11. CDR3 length: 19 amino acids. Per germline, CDR1 SGHVS and CDR2 FNYEAQ. The CDR3 loop reads CASSLSWPSGGPYQETQYF. The CDR3 DNA sequence: TGTGCCAGCAGCTTAAGCTGGCCTAGCGGGGGGCCCTACCAAGAGACCCAGTACTTC.

The chain carries TRBV4-3 and TRBJ2-1, with no clear D. Trimming took 1 base from V and 8 from J, leaving 12 bases between them. This CDR3 comprises 14 residues. Per the germline V gene, CDR1 is LGHNA and CDR2 is YSLEER. In nucleotides, the CDR3 is TGCGCCAGCAGCCAAGGACTTGTTGGAGATGAGCAGTTCTTC. Translation: CASSQGLVGDEQFF.

This clonotype was recorded a few times. The chain uses TRBV12-3 or TRBV12-4 and TRBJ1-4; TRBD1 matches at 8 bases. The CDR3 has 14 amino acids. Trimming took 5 bases from V and 8 from J; bases not matched to a gene: 7. The CDR3 loop is CASSQGQVKEKLFF. The CDR3 DNA sequence: TGTGCCAGCAGTCAGGGACAGGTGAAAGAAAAACTGTTTTTT.

Details on this clonotype: This may be a read error, as it is one base from a much larger clone. The V call is TRBV7-9, the J call TRBJ2-3; D gene unclear. V lost 1 base and J 4 bases, leaving 6 bases between the germline ends. Germline V gives CDR1 SEHNR, CDR2 FQNEAQ (reference sequence). The CDR3 spans 13 residues. CDR3 DNA: TGTGCCAGCAGCTTAGTGATTGCAGATACGCAGTATTTT. This translates into CASSLVIADTQYF. The variable domain in full, completed from reference TRBV7-9 and TRBJ2-3, reads DTGVSQNPRHKITKRGQNVTFRCDPISEHNRLYWYRQTLGQGPEFLTYFQNEAQLEKSRLLSDRFSAERPKGSFSTLEIQRTEQGDSAMYLCASSLVIADTQYFGPGTRLTVL.

The V call is TRBV12-3 or TRBV12-4, the J call TRBJ2-7, with 7 positions matching TRBD1. The CDR3 is 14 amino acids. V was clipped by 5 bases and J by 0 bases; unmatched bases: 4. Here the CDR3 DNA reads TGTGCCAGCAGTCCCGGACAGGCCTCCTACGAGCAGTACTTC. This gives the protein CASSPGQASYEQYF.

This clonotype appeared a few times. The gene calls are TRBV5-8 and TRBJ1-5, with D hard to call. CDR3 length: 14 residues. Germline lookup yields CDR1 SGHTS and CDR2 YDEGEE. V lost 4 bases to trimming and J lost 0 bases, with 8 bases between them. CDR3 DNA sequence: TGTGCCAGCAGCGTGGACGATAGCAATCAGCCCCAGCATTTT. It encodes CASSVDDSNQPQHF.